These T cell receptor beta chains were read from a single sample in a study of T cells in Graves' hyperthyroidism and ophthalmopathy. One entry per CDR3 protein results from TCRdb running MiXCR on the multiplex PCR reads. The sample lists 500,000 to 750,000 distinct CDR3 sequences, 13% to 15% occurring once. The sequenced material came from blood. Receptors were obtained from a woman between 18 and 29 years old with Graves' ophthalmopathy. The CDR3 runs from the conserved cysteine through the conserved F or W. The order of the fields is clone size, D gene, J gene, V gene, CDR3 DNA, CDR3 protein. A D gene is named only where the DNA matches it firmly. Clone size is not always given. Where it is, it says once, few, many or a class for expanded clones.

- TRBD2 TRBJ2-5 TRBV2 TGTGCCAGCAAAGGGACTAGCGGGAGCGAAGAGACCCAGTACTTC CASKGTSGSEETQYF
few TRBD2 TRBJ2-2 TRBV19 TGTGCCACCCCTAGCGGGAGGGGGTCCGGGGAGCTGTTTTTT CATPSGRGSGELFF
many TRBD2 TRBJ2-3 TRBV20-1 TGCAGTGCTACTCCCAGCGGGAGGGCCCCGAGGACAGATACGCAGTATTTT CSATPSGRAPRTDTQYF
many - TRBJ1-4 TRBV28 TGTGCCAGCACCCGAGGGGACCGTAATGAAAAACTGTTTTTT CASTRGDRNEKLFF
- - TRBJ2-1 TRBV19 TGTGCCAGTAGTATAGAAGCCAGGGAAGTCCACTACAATGAGCAGTTCTTC CASSIEAREVHYNEQFF
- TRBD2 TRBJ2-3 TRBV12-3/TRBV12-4 TGTGCCAGCAGTTTATTCGGACTAGCGGGAGTCCCTAGGAACTTAGATACGCAGTATTTT CASSLFGLAGVPRNLDTQYF
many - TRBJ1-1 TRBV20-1 TGCAGTGCTAGAGAGGGACGCGGGTTGACTGAAGCTTTCTTT CSAREGRGLTEAFF
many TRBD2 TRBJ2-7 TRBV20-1 TGCAGTGCCAGGGGACTAGCGAACTACGAGCAGTACTTC CSARGLANYEQYF
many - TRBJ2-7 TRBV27 TGTGCCAGCAGTTCCCGGCCCCCCTACGAGCAGTACTTC CASSSRPPYEQYF
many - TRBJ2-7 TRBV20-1 TGCAGTGCTAGGTCCGGGATCGAGCAGTACTTC CSARSGIEQYF
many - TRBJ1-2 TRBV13 TGTGCCAGCAGCTTACCGCATTACTATGGCTACACCTTC CASSLPHYYGYTF
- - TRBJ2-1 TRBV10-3 TGTGCCATCGGCGGGAATCGAGACAATGGGCAGTTCTTC CAIGGNRDNGQFF
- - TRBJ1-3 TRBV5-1 TGCGCCAGCAGCTTGGGCGCTTCTCCTGGAAACACCATATATTTT CASSLGASPGNTIYF
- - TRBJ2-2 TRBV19 TGTGCCAGTACTGTGCGGGATTCGAACACCGGGGAGCTGTTTTTT CASTVRDSNTGELFF
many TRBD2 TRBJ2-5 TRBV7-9 TGTGCCAGCAGCTCTAGCGGCACACAAGAGACCCAGTACTTC CASSSSGTQETQYF
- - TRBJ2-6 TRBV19 TGTGCCAGTAGTAGCCCCAGGGTCTCTGGGGCCAACGTCCTGACTTTC CASSSPRVSGANVLTF
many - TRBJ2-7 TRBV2 TGTGCCAGATCCGGGACAACCTCCTACGAGCAGTACTTC CARSGTTSYEQYF
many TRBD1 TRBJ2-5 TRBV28 TGTGCCAGCAGTCCCCCTAGGGGGCGAGAGACCCAGTACTTC CASSPPRGRETQYF
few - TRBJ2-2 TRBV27 TGTGCCAGCAGTTTAGAAATTGGCCTGGCCGGGGAGCTGTTTTTT CASSLEIGLAGELFF
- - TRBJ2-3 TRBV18 TGTGCCAGCTCACCAATGGAGTACACAGATACGCAGTATTTT CASSPMEYTDTQYF
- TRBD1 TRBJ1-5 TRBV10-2 TGTGCCATCACTGAGTTTAGGGACAGGGAAGGGGGTCAGCCCCAGCATTTT CAITEFRDREGGQPQHF
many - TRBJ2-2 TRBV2 TGTGCCAGCAGGACAACAGTGAACACCGGGGAGCTGTTTTTT CASRTTVNTGELFF
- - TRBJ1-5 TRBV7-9 TGTGCCAGCAGCTTAGCGCTAATGGGGCAGCCCAATCAGCCCCAGCATTTT CASSLALMGQPNQPQHF
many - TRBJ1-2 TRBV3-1 TGTGCCAGCAGCCAAGTCTCTCACAGAATAGGCGGCTACACCTTC CASSQVSHRIGGYTF
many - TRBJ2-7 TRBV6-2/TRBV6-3 TGTGCCAGCAGTTACTCTGGGACTCGAAGCTCCTACGAGCAGTACTTC CASSYSGTRSSYEQYF
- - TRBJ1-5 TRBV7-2 TGTGCCAGCAGTGAAGCGCTGGGCTTTGGCAATCAGCCCCAGCATTTT CASSEALGFGNQPQHF
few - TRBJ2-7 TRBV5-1 TGCGCCAGCAGCCATTACAGCTCCTACGAGCAGTACTTC CASSHYSSYEQYF
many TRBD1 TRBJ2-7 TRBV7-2 TGTGCCAGCAGCATATCGGTGGGACAGCAAATATCCTACGAGCAGTACTTC CASSISVGQQISYEQYF
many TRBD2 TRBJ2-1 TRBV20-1 TGCAGTGCTAGAGGGGGCGGGAGAGTCTACAATGAGCAGTTCTTC CSARGGGRVYNEQFF
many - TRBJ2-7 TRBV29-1 TGCAGCGTTGAGACTCTACAACCTACCTACGAGCAGTACTTC CSVETLQPTYEQYF
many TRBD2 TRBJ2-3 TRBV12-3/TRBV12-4 TGTGCCAGCAGCCTGACTAGCGGGAACACAGATACGCAGTATTTT CASSLTSGNTDTQYF
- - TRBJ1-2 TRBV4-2 TGTGCCAGCAGCCAAGGGTCCGGGTTTAATGGCTACACCTTC CASSQGSGFNGYTF
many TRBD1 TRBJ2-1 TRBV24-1 TGTGCCACCAGTGATTACCCGGGACAGGGAATAAATGAGCAGTTCTTC CATSDYPGQGINEQFF
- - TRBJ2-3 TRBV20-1 TGCAGTGCGCCTACCACGGGGGCTAGCACAGATACGCAGTATTTT CSAPTTGASTDTQYF
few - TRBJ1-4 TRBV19 TGTGCCAGTACCCTCCTCCAGGGTGGCGATGAAAAACTGTTTTTT CASTLLQGGDEKLFF
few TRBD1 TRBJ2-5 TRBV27 TGTGCCAGCAGTTTCCCGACAGGGCTAGAGACCCAGTACTTC CASSFPTGLETQYF
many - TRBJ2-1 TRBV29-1 TGCAGCGTCCGACGGGAGACTCAGGACAATGAGCAGTTCTTC CSVRRETQDNEQFF
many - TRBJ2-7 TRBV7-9 TGTGCCAGCAGCTCGAACAGGGAGGTGGGGGAGCAGTACTTC CASSSNREVGEQYF
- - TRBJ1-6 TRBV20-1 TGCAGTGCTAGAGATCCAGCGAGCGGCAGTAGCTCCTATAATTCACCCCTCCACTTT CSARDPASGSSSYNSPLHF
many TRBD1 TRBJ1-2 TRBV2 TGTGCCAGCAGTGGATCGGACAGGGAAGGCTACACCTTC CASSGSDREGYTF
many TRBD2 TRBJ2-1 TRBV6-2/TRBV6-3 TGTGCCAGCAGTTTCCACCCTAGCGGGAGGTTGTATGAGCAGTTCTTC CASSFHPSGRLYEQFF
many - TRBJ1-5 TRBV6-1 TGTGCCAGCAGGGACACAGGCAATCAGCCCCAGCATTTT CASRDTGNQPQHF
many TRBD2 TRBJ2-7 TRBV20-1 TGCAGTGCCTCCGAGCGGGAGGGCCTCTACGAGCAGTACTTC CSASEREGLYEQYF
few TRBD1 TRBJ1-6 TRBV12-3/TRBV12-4 TGTGCCAGCAGTCGGGACAGAAATAATTCACCCCTCCACTTT CASSRDRNNSPLHF
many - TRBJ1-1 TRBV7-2 TGTGCCAGCAGCTTAGATTATGACACTGAAGCTTTCTTT CASSLDYDTEAFF
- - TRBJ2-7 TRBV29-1 TGCAGCGTGGAAGGGGCAGCCTACGAGCAGTACTTC CSVEGAAYEQYF
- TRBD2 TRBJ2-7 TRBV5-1 TGCGCCAGCAGCTTGAGTGCTAGCGGGATATACGAGCAGTACTTC CASSLSASGIYEQYF
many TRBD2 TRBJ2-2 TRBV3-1 TGTGCCAGCAGCGAAGCGGGAGTTGGCACCGGGGAGCTGTTTTTT CASSEAGVGTGELFF
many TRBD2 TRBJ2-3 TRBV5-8 TGTGCCAGCAGCTTCCTAGCGGCGCAATCGGATACGCAGTATTTT CASSFLAAQSDTQYF
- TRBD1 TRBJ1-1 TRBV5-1 TGCGCCAGCAGCTTGGCCAACAGGGGGCAAGGGACTGAAGCTTTCTTT CASSLANRGQGTEAFF
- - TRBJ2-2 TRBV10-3 TGTGCCATCAGTCTCTCCGGCGGGCTCCACACCGGGGAGCTGTTTTTT CAISLSGGLHTGELFF
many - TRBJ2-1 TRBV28 TGTGCCAGCAGTTTTGGGGGGAGGAGGTGGAATGAGCAGTTCTTC CASSFGGRRWNEQFF